This T cell receptor (beta chain) was identified during a study of blood T cell repertoires in COVID-19. Background on the study: Some COVID-19 samples were acute and others convalescent; all came from the United States, Italy and Spain. PBMCs, B-cell-depleted T cells, or T cells were the source of the cDNA or gDNA that made up the material.

Per the authors' pipeline: Scientists estimated how many nucleated cells there were by amplifying reference gene primers. Here immunoSEQ multiplex PCR was the method, and the copy in TCRdb shows in-frame clones only, minus some. D and trimming come from the DNA, and the V and J calls and clone size come from that table. The sample includes a few hundred thousand clones, around 90% of them seen just once. Recovered participants had two consecutive negative NP/OP PCR tests, healthcare professional clearance, or symptom resolution. Germline CDR1 reads SGHTA; CDR2 reads FQGNSA. The CDR3 has 15 amino acids. Trimming stripped 1 base from V and 2 bases from J, with 9 bases between.

This chain connects TRBV7-2 to TRBJ2-1; unclear D gene. This TCR came from a woman in her twenties or thirties who had recovered from COVID-19. Sequencing input: PBMCs or T cells enriched from blood (not recorded which). The chain's CDR3 is CASSLDGGTYNEQFF. CDR3 bases: TGTGCCAGCAGCTTAGACGGCGGCACCTACAATGAGCAGTTCTTC.